This T cell receptor (beta chain) derives from a study of CD8 T cells in ankylosing spondylitis. Overall study results and limits: Reportedly, matched ankylosing spondylitis synovial fluid was significantly enriched for disease-linked clones. Both synovial fluid and blood in reactive arthritis had previously been reported to carry some motif variants. There was a TCR beta motif, made of 7 or 8 highly homologous variants, that appeared characteristic of ankylosing spondylitis blood.

About this clonotype itself: Its antigen is still unknown.

Molecular-barcoded quantitative 5'-RACE produced these TCR beta libraries. One entry per CDR3 protein, called by TCRdb with MiXCR from the 5' RACE reads. Of under 250,000 distinct CDR3 sequences in the sample, 32% were seen once. The sequencing input was blood, either unsorted or a sorted T cell fraction (not recorded which). This TCR was sampled from a male donor with ankylosing spondylitis or in good health (not recorded which).

The CDR3 region has the DNA TGCAGCGTTGAAGGACTAAGAGGGACCCAGTACTTC. It encodes CSVEGLRGTQYF. The rearrangement uses TRBV29-1 and TRBJ2-5, with D tentatively TRBD2 (5 bases). The V end lost 1 base, the J end lost 7 bases, and 10 bases lay between the germline ends. CDR3 length equals 12 residues. Germline CDR1 reads SQVTM; CDR2 reads ANQGSEA.